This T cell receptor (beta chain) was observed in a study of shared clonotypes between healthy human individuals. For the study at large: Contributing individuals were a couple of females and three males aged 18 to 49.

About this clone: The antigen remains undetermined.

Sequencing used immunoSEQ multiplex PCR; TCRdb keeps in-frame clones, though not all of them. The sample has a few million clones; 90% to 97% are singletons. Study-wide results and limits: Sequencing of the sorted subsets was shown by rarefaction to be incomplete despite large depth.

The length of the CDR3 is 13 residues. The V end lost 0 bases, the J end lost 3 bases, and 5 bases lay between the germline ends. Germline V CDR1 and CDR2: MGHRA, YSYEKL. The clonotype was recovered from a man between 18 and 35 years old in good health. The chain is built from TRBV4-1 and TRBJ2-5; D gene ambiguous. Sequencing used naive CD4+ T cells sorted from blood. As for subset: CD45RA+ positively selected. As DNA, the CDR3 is TGCGCCAGCAGCCAAGACCCGAAAGAGACCCAGTACTTC. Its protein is CASSQDPKETQYF.